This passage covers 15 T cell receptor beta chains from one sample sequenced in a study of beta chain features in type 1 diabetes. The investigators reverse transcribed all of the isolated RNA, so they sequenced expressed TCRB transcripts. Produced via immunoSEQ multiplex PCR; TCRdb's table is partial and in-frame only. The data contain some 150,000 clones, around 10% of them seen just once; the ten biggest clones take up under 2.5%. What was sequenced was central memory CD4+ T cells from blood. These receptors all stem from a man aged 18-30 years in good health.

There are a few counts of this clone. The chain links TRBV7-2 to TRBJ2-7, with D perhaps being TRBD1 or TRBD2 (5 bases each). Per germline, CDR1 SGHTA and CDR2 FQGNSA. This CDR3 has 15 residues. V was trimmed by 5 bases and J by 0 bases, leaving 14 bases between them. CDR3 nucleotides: TGTGCCAGCAGCCCCCGGGACCGAAGCTCCTACGAGCAGTACTTC. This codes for CASSPRDRSSYEQYF.

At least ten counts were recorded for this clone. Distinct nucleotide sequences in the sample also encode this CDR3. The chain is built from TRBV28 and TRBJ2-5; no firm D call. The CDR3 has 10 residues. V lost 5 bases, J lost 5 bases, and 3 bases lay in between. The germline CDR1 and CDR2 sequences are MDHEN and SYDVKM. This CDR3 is CASSRETQYF. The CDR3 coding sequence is TGTGCCAGCAGTAGGGAGACCCAGTACTTC.

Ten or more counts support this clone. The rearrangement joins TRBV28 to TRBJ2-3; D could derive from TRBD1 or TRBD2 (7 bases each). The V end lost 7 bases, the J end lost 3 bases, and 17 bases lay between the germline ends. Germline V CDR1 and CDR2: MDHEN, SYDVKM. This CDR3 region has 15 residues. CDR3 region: CASNSQGEGTDTQYF. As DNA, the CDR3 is TGTGCCAGCAACTCCCAGGGGGAGGGAACAGATACGCAGTATTTT.

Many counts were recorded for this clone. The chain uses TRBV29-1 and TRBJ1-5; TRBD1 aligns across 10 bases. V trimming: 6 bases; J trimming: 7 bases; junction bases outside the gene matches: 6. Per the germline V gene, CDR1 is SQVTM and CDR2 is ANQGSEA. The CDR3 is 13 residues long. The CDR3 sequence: CSVGQGLGQPQHF. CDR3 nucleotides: TGCAGCGTGGGACAGGGGCTAGGACAGCCCCAGCATTTT. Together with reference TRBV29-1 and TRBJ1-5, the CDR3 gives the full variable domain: SAVISQKPSRDICQRGTSLTIQCQVDSQVTMMFWYRQQPGQSLTLIATANQGSEATYESGFVIDKFPISRPNLTFSTLTVSNMSPEDSSIYLCSVGQGLGQPQHFGDGTRLSIL.

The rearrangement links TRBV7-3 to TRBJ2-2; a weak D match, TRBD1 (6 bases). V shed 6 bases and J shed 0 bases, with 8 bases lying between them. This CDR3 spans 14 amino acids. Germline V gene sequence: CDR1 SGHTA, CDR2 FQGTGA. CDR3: CASRAGANTGELFF. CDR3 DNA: TGTGCCAGCAGAGCAGGGGCGAACACCGGGGAGCTGTTTTTT. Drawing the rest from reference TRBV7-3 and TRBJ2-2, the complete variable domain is GAGVSQTPSNKVTEKGKYVELRCDPISGHTALYWYRQSLGQGPEFLIYFQGTGAADDSGLPNDRFFAVRPEGSVSTLKIQRTERGDSAVYLCASRAGANTGELFFGEGSRLTVL.

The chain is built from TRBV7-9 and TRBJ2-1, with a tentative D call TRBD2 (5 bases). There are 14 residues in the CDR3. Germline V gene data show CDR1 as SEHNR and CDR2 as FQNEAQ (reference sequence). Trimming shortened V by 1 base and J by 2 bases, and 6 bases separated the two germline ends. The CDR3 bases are TGTGCCAGCAGCTTAGTGGGAGCCTACAATGAGCAGTTCTTC. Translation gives CASSLVGAYNEQFF.

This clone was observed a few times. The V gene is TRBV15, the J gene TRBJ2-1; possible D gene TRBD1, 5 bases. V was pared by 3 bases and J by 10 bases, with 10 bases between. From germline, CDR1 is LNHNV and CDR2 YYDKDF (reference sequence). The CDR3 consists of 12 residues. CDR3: CATSSLAGEQFF. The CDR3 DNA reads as TGTGCCACCAGCAGTCTGGCAGGGGAGCAGTTCTTC.

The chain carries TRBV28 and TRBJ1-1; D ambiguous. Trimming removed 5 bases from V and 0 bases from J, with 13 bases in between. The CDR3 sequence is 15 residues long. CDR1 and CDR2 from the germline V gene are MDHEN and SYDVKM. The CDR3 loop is CASSATGRLNTEAFF. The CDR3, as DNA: TGTGCCAGCAGTGCGACGGGCCGTCTGAACACTGAAGCTTTCTTT. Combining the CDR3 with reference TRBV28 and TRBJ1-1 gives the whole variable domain DVKVTQSSRYLVKRTGEKVFLECVQDMDHENMFWYRQDPGLGLRLIYFSYDVKMKEKGDIPEGYSVSREKKERFSLILESASTNQTSMYLCASSATGRLNTEAFFGQGTRLTVV.

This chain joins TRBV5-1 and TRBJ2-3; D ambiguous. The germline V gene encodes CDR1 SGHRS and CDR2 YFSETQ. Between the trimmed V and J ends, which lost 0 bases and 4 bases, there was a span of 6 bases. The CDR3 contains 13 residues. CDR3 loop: CASSLAWADTQYF. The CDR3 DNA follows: TGCGCCAGCAGCTTGGCGTGGGCAGATACGCAGTATTTT.

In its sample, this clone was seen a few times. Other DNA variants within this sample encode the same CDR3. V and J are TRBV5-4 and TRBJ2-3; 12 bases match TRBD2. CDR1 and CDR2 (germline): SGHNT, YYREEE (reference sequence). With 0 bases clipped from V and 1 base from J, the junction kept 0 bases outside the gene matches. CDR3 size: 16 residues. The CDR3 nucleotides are TGTGCCAGCAGCTTGGGACTAGCGGGAGGCACAGATACGCAGTATTTT. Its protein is CASSLGLAGGTDTQYF.

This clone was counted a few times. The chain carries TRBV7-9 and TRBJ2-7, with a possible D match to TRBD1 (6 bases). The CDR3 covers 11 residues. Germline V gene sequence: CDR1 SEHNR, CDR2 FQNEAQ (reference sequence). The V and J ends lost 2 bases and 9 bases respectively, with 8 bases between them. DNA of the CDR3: TGTGCCAGCAGCTTAACAGGGCCGCAGTACTTC. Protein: CASSLTGPQYF.

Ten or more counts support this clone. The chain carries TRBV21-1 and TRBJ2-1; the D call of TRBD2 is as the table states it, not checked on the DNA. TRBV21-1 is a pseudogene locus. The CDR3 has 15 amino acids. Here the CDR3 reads CASSRRTSSYNEQFF. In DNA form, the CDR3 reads TGTGCCAGCAGCCGCCGGACTAGCTCCTACAATGAGCAGTTCTTC.

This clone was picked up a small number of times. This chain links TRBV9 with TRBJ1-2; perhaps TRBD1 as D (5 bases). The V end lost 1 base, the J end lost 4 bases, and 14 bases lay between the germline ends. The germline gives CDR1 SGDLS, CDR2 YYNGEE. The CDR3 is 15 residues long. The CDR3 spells CASSVQTGGPYGYTF. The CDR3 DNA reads TGTGCCAGCAGCGTACAGACCGGGGGTCCCTATGGCTACACCTTC. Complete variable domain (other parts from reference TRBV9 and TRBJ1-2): DSGVTQTPKHLITATGQRVTLRCSPRSGDLSVYWYQQSLDQGLQFLIQYYNGEERAKGNILERFSAQQFPDLHSELNLSSLELGDSALYFCASSVQTGGPYGYTFGSGTRLTVV.

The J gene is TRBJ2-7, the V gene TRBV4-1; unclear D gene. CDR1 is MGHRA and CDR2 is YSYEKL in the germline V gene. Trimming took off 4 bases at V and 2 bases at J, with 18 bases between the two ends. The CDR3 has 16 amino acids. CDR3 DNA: TGCGCCAGCAGCCCCGGTCGCAGGACGGATACCTACGAGCAGTACTTC. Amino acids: CASSPGRRTDTYEQYF.

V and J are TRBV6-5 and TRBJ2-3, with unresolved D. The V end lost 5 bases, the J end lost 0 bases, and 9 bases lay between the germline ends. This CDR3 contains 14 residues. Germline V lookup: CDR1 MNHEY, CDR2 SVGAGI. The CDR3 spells CASSTRRSTDTQYF. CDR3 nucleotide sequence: TGTGCCAGCAGTACACGACGGAGCACAGATACGCAGTATTTT.